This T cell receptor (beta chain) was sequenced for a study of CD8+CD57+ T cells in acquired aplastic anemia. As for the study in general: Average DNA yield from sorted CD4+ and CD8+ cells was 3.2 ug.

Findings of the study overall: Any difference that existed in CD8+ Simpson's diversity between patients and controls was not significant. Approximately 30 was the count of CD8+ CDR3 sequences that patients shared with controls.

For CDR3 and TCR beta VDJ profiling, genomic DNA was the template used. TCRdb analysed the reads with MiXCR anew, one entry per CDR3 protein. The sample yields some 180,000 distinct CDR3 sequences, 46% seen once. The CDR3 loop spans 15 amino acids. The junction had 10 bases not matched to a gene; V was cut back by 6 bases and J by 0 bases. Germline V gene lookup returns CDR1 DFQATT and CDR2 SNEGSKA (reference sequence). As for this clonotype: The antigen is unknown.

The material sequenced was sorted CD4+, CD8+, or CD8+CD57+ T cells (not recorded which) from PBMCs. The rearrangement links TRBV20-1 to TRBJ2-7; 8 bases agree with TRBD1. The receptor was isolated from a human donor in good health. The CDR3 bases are TGCAGTGCCCGAAGTGGGACAGGTGTCTCCTACGAGCAGTACTTC. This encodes CSARSGTGVSYEQYF.